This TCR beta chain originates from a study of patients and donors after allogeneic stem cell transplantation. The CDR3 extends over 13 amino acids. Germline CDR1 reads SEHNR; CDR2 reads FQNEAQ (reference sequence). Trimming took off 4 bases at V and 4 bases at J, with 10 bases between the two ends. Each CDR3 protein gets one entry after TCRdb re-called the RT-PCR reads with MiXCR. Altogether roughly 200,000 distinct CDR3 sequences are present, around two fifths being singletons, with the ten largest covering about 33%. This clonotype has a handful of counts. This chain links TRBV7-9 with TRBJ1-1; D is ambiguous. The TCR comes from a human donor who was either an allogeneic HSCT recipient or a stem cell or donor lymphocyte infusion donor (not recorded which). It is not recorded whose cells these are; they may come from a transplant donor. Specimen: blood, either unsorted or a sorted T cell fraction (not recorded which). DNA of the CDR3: TGTGCCAGCAGCTACCCTCGTCCCACTGAAGCTTTCTTT. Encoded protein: CASSYPRPTEAFF.